The clone carrying this T cell receptor beta chain was counted once. Method: immunoSEQ multiplex PCR; TCRdb's copy keeps in-frame clones and lacks some. The sample includes about 4,800 clones, roughly 88% of them seen just once. The data derive from a study of immune evolution from preneoplasia to lung adenocarcinoma. Between about 2014 and 2018, patients underwent resection in Japan or China. CDR1 is ENHRY, CDR2 SYGVKD, per germline. J was trimmed by 4 bases and V by 1 base; bases with no gene match: 9. The CDR3 contains 17 residues. V usage is TRBV10-3 and J usage is TRBJ2-7, with 11 bases fitting TRBD2. Sequencing used FFPE lung adenocarcinoma in situ tissue. The source is an older person with lung adenocarcinoma. This CDR3 reads CAISEYAPRLAGYEQYF. The CDR3 nucleotides read TGTGCCATCAGTGAGTACGCGCCGAGACTAGCGGGATACGAGCAGTACTTC.